What follows are 8 T cell receptor beta chains derived from one specimen sequenced in a study of Ad26.COV2.S vaccination and SARS-CoV-2 variants (dated by TCRdb to 2020 to 2023). Libraries were built with the immunoSEQ multiplex PCR assay. Imported from immuneACCESS, the table was reduced by TCRdb to in-frame sequences with V and J called. These copies leave out some clones; in studies compared against another copy, an unresolved V gene accounts for under half, and the cause of the remainder is not known. Counted in this sample were about 410,000 clones; around 85% of them appeared once. The biggest ten clones account for around 3.4% of the sample. The treatment or condition label here, explained by the study, means: roughly 19 received Ad26.COV2.S at low or high dose, single or two shots; roughly five received placebo; per-sample allocation not given. Repertoires of vaccine and placebo recipients were sequenced from samples collected on day 63 after the first injection.

Material: peripheral blood, obtained in a trial of Ad26.COV2.S vaccine versus placebo. The receptors originated from a person between 18 and 59 years old who received the Ad26.COV2.S COVID-19 vaccine or a placebo.

The V and J genes are TRBV1 and TRBJ2-7. TRBV1 is a listed pseudogene. The CDR3 contains 15 residues. For the CDR3, the DNA is TGCACCAGCAGTAAGAGTGGGATGGCCTACTACGAGCAGTACTTC. Translating it yields CTSSKSGMAYYEQYF.

The rearrangement joins TRBV15 to TRBJ1-5; no clear D gene. Trimming stripped 11 bases from V and 9 bases from J, with 8 bases between. Germline values: CDR1 LNHNV, CDR2 YYDKDF (reference sequence). The CDR3 loop spans 9 amino acids. The CDR3 coding sequence is TGTGCCGGCAATTGGCCCCAGCATTTT. Its translation: CAGNWPQHF.

The CDR3 coding sequence is TGTGCCAGCTCACCACCTAACAGCCGCTCCTACGAGCAGTACTTC. Residues: CASSPPNSRSYEQYF. This chain links TRBV18 with TRBJ2-7; D gene ambiguous. Germline V gene lookup returns CDR1 KGHSH and CDR2 LQKENI. The CDR3 extends over 15 amino acids. V lost 0 bases to trimming and J lost 0 bases, with 9 bases between them.

The genes are TRBV6-2 or TRBV6-3 and TRBJ2-7; D may be TRBD1 (6 bases). Trimming pared 0 bases from V and 8 bases from J, leaving 8 bases between. Germline CDR1 is MNHEY and CDR2 is SVGEGT. The CDR3 runs 12 residues. CDR3 loop: CASSYSQGKQYF. CDR3 DNA: TGTGCCAGCAGTTACTCGCAGGGGAAGCAGTACTTC.

This clone was recorded once. The gene calls are TRBV5-8 and TRBJ1-1; no definite D call. This CDR3 is 15 amino acids long. Looked up from germline, CDR1 is SGHTS and CDR2 is YDEGEE. Trimming removed 4 bases at V and 2 bases at J, with 15 bases between. The CDR3 spells CASSVQSDINTEAFF. The CDR3 nucleotides are TGTGCCAGCAGCGTACAGAGTGACATAAACACTGAAGCTTTCTTT.

The chain joins TRBV7-8 to TRBJ1-1; weak D call: TRBD1 (5 bases). Germline V lookup: CDR1 SGHVS, CDR2 FQNEAQ. V gave up 1 base and J gave up 2 bases, with 17 bases separating them. The length of the CDR3 is 17 residues. This CDR3 is CASSLESWGSANTEAFF. DNA of the CDR3: TGTGCCAGCAGCTTAGAGTCATGGGGCAGCGCTAACACTGAAGCTTTCTTT.

J is TRBJ2-1 and V is TRBV7-2, with 8 bases lining up with TRBD1. CDR1 and CDR2 from the germline V gene are SGHTA and FQGNSA. The CDR3 length is 16 residues. After removal of 5 bases from V and 2 bases from J, the junction contained 8 bases not matched to a gene. The chain's CDR3 is CASSRTGSSTYNEQFF. The CDR3 DNA is TGTGCCAGCAGCAGGACAGGGAGTAGCACCTACAATGAGCAGTTCTTC.

The gene calls are TRBV5-1 and TRBJ1-3, with D possibly being TRBD1 (5 bases). Germline CDR1 and CDR2: SGHRS and YFSETQ. V was cut by 4 bases and J by 2 bases, with 16 bases left in between. CDR3 length: 16 residues. The CDR3, as DNA: TGCGCCAGCAGCCCGGGGCAGCGGGGCGCTGGAAACACCATATATTTT. Its protein product is CASSPGQRGAGNTIYF.